The T cell receptor (beta chain) under discussion was sequenced for a study of blood T cell repertoires in COVID-19. Study background: Samples taken during acute and convalescent COVID-19 were collected in the United States, Italy and Spain.

The CDR3 sequence is 14 residues long. The ends were cut back, 3 bases at V and 1 base at J, with 6 bases in the middle. CDR1 KGHSH and CDR2 LQKENI come from the germline V gene. Authors' processing steps: Cell counts per sample came from amplifying reference gene primers. TCRdb's table, derived via immunoSEQ multiplex PCR, lists solely in-frame clones and lacks some. From that table come the V and J calls and clone size; the DNA was used to work out D and trimming. The sample includes roughly 180,000 clones, approximately 88% of them seen just once. Recovered participants had two consecutive negative NP/OP PCR tests, healthcare professional clearance, or symptom resolution.

Source material: PBMCs or T cells enriched from blood (not recorded which). The chain uses TRBV18 and TRBJ2-2; maybe TRBD1 (5 bases). The sequence came from a woman aged 60-75 years who had recovered from COVID-19. CDR3 sequence reads: CASSPDMNTGELFF. For the CDR3, the DNA is TGTGCCAGCTCACCGGACATGAACACCGGGGAGCTGTTTTTT.